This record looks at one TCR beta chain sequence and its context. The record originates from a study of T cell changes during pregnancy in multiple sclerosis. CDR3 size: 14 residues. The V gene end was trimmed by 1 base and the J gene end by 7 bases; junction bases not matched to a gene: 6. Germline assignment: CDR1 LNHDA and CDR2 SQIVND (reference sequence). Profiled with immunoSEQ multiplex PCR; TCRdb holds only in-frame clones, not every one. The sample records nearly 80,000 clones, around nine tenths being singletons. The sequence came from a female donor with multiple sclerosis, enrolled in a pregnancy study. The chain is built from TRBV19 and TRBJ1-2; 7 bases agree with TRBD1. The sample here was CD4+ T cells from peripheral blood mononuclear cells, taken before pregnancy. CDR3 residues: CASSIATGPSGYTF. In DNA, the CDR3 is TGTGCCAGTAGTATAGCGACAGGGCCGAGTGGCTACACCTTC. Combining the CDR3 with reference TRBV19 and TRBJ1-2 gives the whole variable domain DGGITQSPKYLFRKEGQNVTLSCEQNLNHDAMYWYRQDPGQGLRLIYYSQIVNDFQKGDIAEGYSVSREKKESFPLTVTSAQKNPTAFYLCASSIATGPSGYTFGSGTRLTVV.